These 2 T cell receptor beta chains came from one sample sequenced in a study of brain T cells in children with intractable seizures. Some clones are missing from TCRdb's copy, which holds only in-frame ones; the method was immunoSEQ multiplex PCR. The table lists about 350,000 clones, nearly 95% of them singletons. Documented time point: blood from clinic visit 5 months post-surgery; TSC patient then seizure free. The source was peripheral blood, collected more than 4 months after surgery. The receptor set was obtained from a boy under two years old with tuberous sclerosis and intractable seizures.

The count of this clone is one. This sequence joins TRBV27 and TRBJ2-1; 9 nucleotides align to TRBD1. The germline V gene has CDR1 MNHEY and CDR2 SMNVEV (reference sequence). Trimming took 6 bases from V and 9 from J; bases not matched to a gene: 12. This CDR3 spans 15 amino acids. In DNA, the CDR3 is TGTGCCAGCAGCACAATATGGGACAGGGAAGTTGAGCAGTTCTTC. Protein sequence: CASSTIWDREVEQFF.

The chain couples TRBV5-6 to TRBJ2-3; 8 nucleotides align to TRBD1. V lost 0 bases and J lost 8; bases outside the gene matches: 11. The CDR3 contains 16 residues. Germline CDR1 and CDR2: SGHDT and YYEEEE. The CDR3 DNA reads as TGTGCCAGCAGCTTGGTGGTTAGGCAGGGGGCGCGTACGCAGTATTTT. Its translation is CASSLVVRQGARTQYF.